These T cell receptor beta chains were read from a single sample in a study of CXCR3-negative and CXCR3-positive naive CD8 T cells. For each CDR3 protein, TCRdb gives one entry from its re-call of the 5' RACE reads, without DNA. The sample data list some 140,000 distinct CDR3 sequences. Source material: naive CXCR3+ CD8+ T cells from blood. These receptor sequences come from a human donor in good health. Some clones in this sample may be carry-over from other donors' samples. Each CDR3 is given with its conserved first and last residue. The order of the fields is CDR3 protein, J gene, V gene.

CDR3aa: CSVEGRETYEQYF
j_gene: TRBJ2-7
v_gene: TRBV29-1

CDR3aa: CASSSISNQPQHF
j_gene: TRBJ1-5
v_gene: TRBV12-3/TRBV12-4

CDR3aa: CASSFDPAEYEQYF
j_gene: TRBJ2-7
v_gene: TRBV7-8

CDR3aa: CASSSLLAVSYNEQFF
j_gene: TRBJ2-1
v_gene: TRBV28

CDR3aa: CASSGGRGQDEAFF
j_gene: TRBJ1-1
v_gene: TRBV7-3

CDR3aa: CASSPLTPLGGEKLFF
j_gene: TRBJ1-4
v_gene: TRBV7-9

CDR3aa: CASSEDRNTEAFF
j_gene: TRBJ1-1
v_gene: TRBV7-9

CDR3aa: CASRTTGEYEQYF
j_gene: TRBJ2-7
v_gene: TRBV28

CDR3aa: CASRIVDTEAFF
j_gene: TRBJ1-1
v_gene: TRBV5-1

CDR3aa: CASSLSPASGNTIYF
j_gene: TRBJ1-3
v_gene: TRBV27

CDR3aa: CASSAPLARSSYEQYF
j_gene: TRBJ2-7
v_gene: TRBV14

CDR3aa: CASSQDDAGRVEQYF
j_gene: TRBJ2-7
v_gene: TRBV14

CDR3aa: CASSLGAPTYEQYF
j_gene: TRBJ2-7
v_gene: TRBV11-3

CDR3aa: CASSSSGKVAGYGYTF
j_gene: TRBJ1-2
v_gene: TRBV12-3/TRBV12-4

CDR3aa: CSVDAQGNTEAFF
j_gene: TRBJ1-1
v_gene: TRBV29-1

CDR3aa: CASSYGSGPQYF
j_gene: TRBJ2-3
v_gene: TRBV6-5

CDR3aa: CASSQGPSGTSGGKDTQYF
j_gene: TRBJ2-3
v_gene: TRBV14

CDR3aa: CASSLGVAPGTGRYGYTF
j_gene: TRBJ1-2
v_gene: TRBV12-3/TRBV12-4

CDR3aa: CASSLFQPSSGANVLTF
j_gene: TRBJ2-6
v_gene: TRBV7-6

CDR3aa: CASSWAGGAYEQYF
j_gene: TRBJ2-7
v_gene: TRBV2

CDR3aa: CASSPSPGPNNEQFF
j_gene: TRBJ2-1
v_gene: TRBV11-2

CDR3aa: CASSDHAFPVSYEQYF
j_gene: TRBJ2-7
v_gene: TRBV10-1

CDR3aa: CASSLRLLAGVYEQYF
j_gene: TRBJ2-7
v_gene: TRBV28

CDR3aa: CASSYSRPGQGITDTQYF
j_gene: TRBJ2-3
v_gene: TRBV6-6

CDR3aa: CASSFGQAQETQYF
j_gene: TRBJ2-5
v_gene: TRBV28

CDR3aa: CASSHVTGYEQYF
j_gene: TRBJ2-7
v_gene: TRBV14

CDR3aa: CASTLGDYEQYF
j_gene: TRBJ2-7
v_gene: TRBV5-1

CDR3aa: CASSFGNWQNQEQYF
j_gene: TRBJ2-7
v_gene: TRBV12-3/TRBV12-4

CDR3aa: CSVEDAQGEEETQYF
j_gene: TRBJ2-5
v_gene: TRBV29-1

CDR3aa: CASSPGDAGYTF
j_gene: TRBJ1-2
v_gene: TRBV7-9

CDR3aa: CASSPVETQETQYF
j_gene: TRBJ2-5
v_gene: TRBV5-1

CDR3aa: CASTGIPKGLAKNIQYF
j_gene: TRBJ2-4
v_gene: TRBV10-2

CDR3aa: CASREGIQEQYF
j_gene: TRBJ2-7
v_gene: TRBV7-2

CDR3aa: CASRQVGLDEQFF
j_gene: TRBJ2-1
v_gene: TRBV5-1

CDR3aa: CASSLAGTGVHEQFF
j_gene: TRBJ2-1
v_gene: TRBV7-6

CDR3aa: CASSPVAGGLNEQFF
j_gene: TRBJ2-1
v_gene: TRBV4-1

CDR3aa: CASTPFGTSARYEQYF
j_gene: TRBJ2-7
v_gene: TRBV6-6

CDR3aa: CSATRAGGTVDLDTQYF
j_gene: TRBJ2-3
v_gene: TRBV20-1

CDR3aa: CSVSEYGDTEAFF
j_gene: TRBJ1-1
v_gene: TRBV29-1

CDR3aa: CASSSPSTPGGGTAFSTDTQYF
j_gene: TRBJ2-3
v_gene: TRBV12-3/TRBV12-4

CDR3aa: CASTQGTGTGNYGYTF
j_gene: TRBJ1-2
v_gene: TRBV28